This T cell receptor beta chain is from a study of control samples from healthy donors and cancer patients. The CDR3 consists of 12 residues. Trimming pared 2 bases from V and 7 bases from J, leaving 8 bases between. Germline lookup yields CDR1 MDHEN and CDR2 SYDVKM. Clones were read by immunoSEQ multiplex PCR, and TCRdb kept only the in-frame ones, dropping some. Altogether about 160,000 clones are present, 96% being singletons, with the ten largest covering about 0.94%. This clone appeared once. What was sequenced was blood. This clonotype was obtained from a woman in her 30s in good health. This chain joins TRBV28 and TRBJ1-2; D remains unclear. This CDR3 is CASSLRVRGYTF. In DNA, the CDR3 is TGTGCCAGCAGTTTAAGAGTTCGTGGCTACACCTTC.